The present TCR beta chain was sequenced within a study of glioma-infiltrating T cells. Study observations and caveats: Only very few CDR3 sequences appeared in both tissue and blood. Above-expected tissue-blood divergence occurred in all gliomas, most in low-grade ones.

CDR3 size: 12 residues. CDR1 and CDR2 (germline): MNHEY, SVGEGT. Amplification of TCR alpha and beta CDR3 regions from RNA used iRepertoire nested multiplex PCR. One-step reverse transcription and amplification started from roughly 100-400 ng of tissue mRNA or PBMC total RNA. TCRdb processed the multiplex PCR reads anew with MiXCR; each CDR3 protein has one entry. Of about 190,000 distinct CDR3 sequences in the sample, approximately 30% are singletons; the top ten hold just over 20%. This clonotype was found many times. Antigen: not known. One junction end disagrees with the germline gene, perhaps due to a read error.

Input material: glioma tissue, nonneoplastic brain tissue, or PBMCs (not recorded which). V is TRBV6-2 or TRBV6-3 and J is TRBJ1-5; D is ambiguous. The receptor's source is a human donor with low-grade glioma or glioblastoma, undergoing nonglioma brain surgery, or in good health (not recorded which). The CDR3 sequence is CASSYFPVPSDF. The CDR3 DNA is TGTGCCAGCAGTTACTTTCCAGTGCCTTCGGATTTT.